Here is one T cell receptor beta chain with its context. Trimming cost V 3 bases and J 7 bases; bases outside gene matches: 10. The CDR3 spans 16 residues. Germline values: CDR1 MNHEY, CDR2 SVGEGT. The TCR beta repertoire was assessed by survey-level immunoSEQ sequencing. TCRdb's copy holds only in-frame clones and misses some; the assay was immunoSEQ multiplex PCR. The sample includes nearly 70,000 clones, just over 90% of them seen just once. The sample consisted of PBMCs. V gene TRBV6-2 or TRBV6-3 combines with J gene TRBJ2-1, with 9 bases lining up with TRBD2. This receptor was identified in a man aged 35-49 years with rheumatoid arthritis. CDR3 DNA: TGTGCCAGCAGTTATACGGCTAGCGGGATCATAAATGAGCAGTTCTTC. Amino acids: CASSYTASGIINEQFF.